In this sample, the clone carrying this T cell receptor (beta chain) turned up a few times. The entry originates in a study of blood T cell repertoires in COVID-19. Background on the study: The analysed material was cDNA or gDNA that came from T cells, B-cell-depleted T cells, or PBMCs.

Original methodology: Nucleated cell counts were estimated from reference gene primer amplification. Generated by immunoSEQ multiplex PCR, the TCRdb table keeps only in-frame clones and is missing some. Clone size and V and J calls were adopted from that table, with D and trimming inferred from the DNA. Here the sample spans nearly 110,000 clones, around 75% being singletons. Source material: peripheral blood. This receptor was obtained from a human donor with acute or convalescent COVID-19. The donor label of this sample is uncertain.

The CDR3 loop is CASSPGEKLFF. The CDR3, as DNA: TGTGCCAGCAGCCCCGGTGAAAAACTGTTTTTT. V gene TRBV6-6 combines with J gene TRBJ1-4; no firm D call. The CDR3 totals 11 residues. V was trimmed by 6 bases and J by 7 bases, leaving 6 bases between them. From germline, CDR1 is MNHNY and CDR2 SVGAGI (reference sequence).